The clone carrying this T cell receptor beta chain was seen a single time. Germline-derived CDR1 and CDR2 are SEHNR and FQNEAQ (reference sequence). CDR3 length: 15 amino acids. V was pared by 5 bases and J by 4 bases, with 5 bases of the junction left unmatched. These data are taken from a study of blood T cell repertoires in COVID-19. Looking at the study overall: The cDNA or gDNA used as material had been derived from T cells, B-cell-depleted T cells, or PBMCs.

Methods used by the authors: Nucleated cell counts were estimated from reference gene primer amplification. Sequencing was performed with immunoSEQ multiplex PCR; in TCRdb, only in-frame clones are kept and a portion is missing. V and J calls and clone size are given by that table; D and trimming were obtained from the DNA. The sample lists over 200,000 clones; roughly 87% were seen once. The V gene is TRBV7-9, the J gene TRBJ2-3; TRBD2 aligns across 11 bases. The sequencing input was peripheral blood. The sequence was obtained from a human donor in a cohort sampled during active COVID-19. The CDR3 reads CASSRPGLAADTQYF. The CDR3 nucleotides read TGTGCCAGCAGCCGACCGGGACTAGCGGCAGATACGCAGTATTTT.